Described below is a single T cell receptor (beta chain) sequence and its context. What it recognizes is unknown. Trimming cost V 4 bases and J 8 bases; bases outside gene matches: 7. CDR1 is MDHEN and CDR2 is SYDVKM in the germline V gene. The CDR3 has 13 amino acids. The record originates from a study of siplizumab effects on memory and regulatory T cells. Whole-study findings and limits: A small minority of alloreactive clones were mapped to unstimulated subsets. It was not possible to assign a naive or memory phenotype to roughly 80-95% of proliferating CD4+ or CD8+ clones.

The table came from immunoSEQ multiplex PCR; TCRdb's copy has only in-frame clones and leaves some out. This table has tens of thousands of clones, about 97% appearing once. The chain links TRBV28 to TRBJ1-2, with 7 bases that match TRBD1. The sequenced sample was naive CD4+ T cells sorted from blood. This receptor was obtained from a human donor in good health. This CDR3 reads CASSSVPRGGYTF. The CDR3, as DNA: TGTGCCAGCAGTTCGGTCCCCAGGGGGGGCTACACCTTC.